These T cell receptor beta chains were read from a single sample in a study of Graves' ophthalmopathy and Graves' hyperthyroidism. TCRdb itself ran the multiplex PCR reads through MiXCR, one entry per CDR3 protein. The data contain 210,000 or so distinct CDR3 sequences, under 30% of them singletons. Input material: peripheral blood. These receptors all stem from a man between 45 and 60 years old with Graves' ophthalmopathy. Both conserved end residues are part of each CDR3. D genes are given only for firm matches. Not all rows give a size; the values are once, few, many and, for expanded clones, a class.

v_call	d_call	clone_size	j_call	cdr3_nt	cdr3_aa
TRBV6-1	TRBD2	NA	TRBJ2-7	TGTGCCAGCAGGCCCCCCGGACTAGCGGGCTACGAGCAGTACTTC	CASRPPGLAGYEQYF
TRBV6-2/TRBV6-3	TRBD2	many	TRBJ2-7	TGTGCCAGCAGTTACTCGTGGCGGGAGTCGTACGAGCAGTACTTC	CASSYSWRESYEQYF
TRBV28	TRBD2	NA	TRBJ2-4	TGTGCCGGCAGCCCGACCTGGGGGGGGGAAGCCAAAAACATTCAGTACTTC	CAGSPTWGGEAKNIQYF
TRBV12-3/TRBV12-4	NA	many	TRBJ1-1	TGTGCCAGCAGTTTAAAACGGAACACTGAAGCTTTCTTT	CASSLKRNTEAFF
TRBV11-2	NA	NA	TRBJ2-7	TGTGCCAGCAGCTTAGACAGGGTGGGATCCTACGAGCAGTACTTC	CASSLDRVGSYEQYF
TRBV11-3	NA	many	TRBJ2-7	TGTGCCAGCAGCTTAGTACAGGGGGGGTACGAGCAGTACTTC	CASSLVQGGYEQYF
TRBV4-1	TRBD2	many	TRBJ2-5	TGCGCCAGCAGCCAAGGGGGACTAGCTTTAAGGGGGAAAGAGACCCAGTACTTC	CASSQGGLALRGKETQYF
TRBV19	NA	many	TRBJ2-5	TGTGCCAGTAGGGGGGGTATCGGGCACCAAGAGACCCAGTACTTC	CASRGGIGHQETQYF
TRBV12-3/TRBV12-4	NA	NA	TRBJ1-5	TGTGCCAGCAGTTTAGTGGTGAGGGGCAATCAGCCCCAGCATTTT	CASSLVVRGNQPQHF
TRBV7-2	TRBD1	NA	TRBJ2-7	TGTGCCAGCACCCCCGACAGGGGGGTAGGGGAGCAGTACTTC	CASTPDRGVGEQYF
TRBV19	NA	few	TRBJ2-7	TGTGCCAGTAGTTTACGGAGGGACAGCTACGAGCAGTACTTC	CASSLRRDSYEQYF
TRBV28	TRBD1	many	TRBJ2-5	TGTGCCAGCAGTTTTGAGGGACAGGTCGAGACCCAGTACTTC	CASSFEGQVETQYF
TRBV6-1	NA	many	TRBJ1-5	TGTGCCAGCAGTGAATCTTGGCAGGGGAGCAATCAGCCCCAGCATTTT	CASSESWQGSNQPQHF
TRBV7-2	NA	NA	TRBJ2-7	TGTGCCAGCAGCTTAGCGGGTTGGATGGACAGTGCCACCTACGAGCAGTACTTC	CASSLAGWMDSATYEQYF
TRBV6-2/TRBV6-3	TRBD2	NA	TRBJ2-7	TGTGCCAGCAGGCGACTAGCGGGGGGCTACGAGCAGTACTTC	CASRRLAGGYEQYF
TRBV11-1	TRBD1	once	TRBJ1-1	TGTGCCAGCAACGGACAGGGACTGATGAACACTGAAGCTTTCTTT	CASNGQGLMNTEAFF
TRBV12-3/TRBV12-4	NA	many	TRBJ1-6	TGTGCCAGCAGCCATGACACAGGGATAGATTCACCCCTCCACTTT	CASSHDTGIDSPLHF
TRBV6-2/TRBV6-3	NA	many	TRBJ2-1	TGTGCCAGCAGTTACGGCACAGGGGGGGGCAATGAGCAGTTCTTC	CASSYGTGGGNEQFF
TRBV19	NA	many	TRBJ2-2	TGTGCCAGTAGCTTCAGGGGGGACGGGGAGCTGTTTTTT	CASSFRGDGELFF
TRBV12-3/TRBV12-4	NA	NA	TRBJ1-2	TGTGCCAGCAGTTTTAACTGGCCCTCCTATGGCTACACCTTC	CASSFNWPSYGYTF
TRBV7-2	TRBD1	many	TRBJ1-5	TGTGCCAGCAGCTTAGGGTCCCAGGGGGATAGTCAGCCCCAGCATTTT	CASSLGSQGDSQPQHF
TRBV4-3	TRBD1	many	TRBJ2-5	TGCGCCAGCAGCCAGGCCGGGACAGGGGGACAAGAGACCCAGTACTTC	CASSQAGTGGQETQYF
TRBV19	TRBD1	many	TRBJ1-2	TGTGCCAGCGGGACAGGGGGCCCAGCTAACTATGGCTACACCTTC	CASGTGGPANYGYTF
TRBV20-1	TRBD2	many	TRBJ2-4	TGCAGTGCTAGAGGAGCGGGGGGACTAGCGAAGCCCTCTGGAACCAAAAACATTCAGTACTTC	CSARGAGGLAKPSGTKNIQYF
TRBV3-1	TRBD1	many	TRBJ1-3	TGTGCCAGCAGCAGACAGGGGTTTGGAAACACCATATATTTT	CASSRQGFGNTIYF
TRBV6-2/TRBV6-3	TRBD1	few	TRBJ1-6	TGTGCCAGCAGTTACTCGGATCCGGGACAGTGGAATTCACCCCTCCACTTT	CASSYSDPGQWNSPLHF
TRBV12-3/TRBV12-4	TRBD2	NA	TRBJ2-7	TGTGCCAGCAGATTACAAGCGGGGGAGTCCTACGAGCAGTACTTC	CASRLQAGESYEQYF
TRBV12-3/TRBV12-4	NA	medium-sized	TRBJ2-7	TGTGCCAGCAGCACCCTCGAGGCCTACGAGCAGTACTTC	CASSTLEAYEQYF